The clone carrying this T cell receptor (beta chain) appeared once. The data were taken from a study of blood T cell repertoires in COVID-19. At the level of the study: Samples of COVID-19 (acute and convalescent) were obtained from the United States, Italy and Spain. From T cells, B-cell-depleted T cells, or PBMCs came the material, which was cDNA or gDNA.

Data came from immunoSEQ multiplex PCR; TCRdb stores just in-frame clones and leaves some out. Here the sample spans 150,000 or so clones, roughly 83% being singletons. One Seattle source followed patients from active infection through their disease course. What was sequenced was peripheral blood. The receptor was derived from a woman aged 60-70 years with COVID-19, enrolled during active disease.

The CDR3 spells CASSEGKGNQPQHF. DNA of the CDR3: TGTGCCAGCAGTGAAGGGAAGGGGAATCAGCCCCAGCATTTT. The rearrangement links TRBV6-1 to TRBJ1-5; a possible D gene is TRBD1 (5 bases). The V gene lost 1 base and the J gene lost 4 bases, with 8 bases spanning the gap. The CDR3 contains 14 residues. The germline V gene has CDR1 MNHNS and CDR2 SASEGT.